The entry that follows covers one T cell receptor beta chain sequence. What it recognizes is unknown. The data were taken from a study of T cells in localized non-small cell lung cancer. Study-wide results and caveats: One tumor region alone was sequenced, and heterogeneity therefore remains possible. In adjacent lung, a median about 50 of the top 100 tumor clones were found. Longer overall survival was seen with higher T cell density measured in blood. Uninvolved adjacent lung, not tumor, had the highest T cell clonality.

The data were produced by immunoSEQ multiplex PCR, yet TCRdb's version contains in-frame clones alone and is incomplete. The sample gives tens of thousands of clones, 85% to 90% of which show up once; approximately 2% is in the top ten. This TCR derives from a woman between 35 and 75 years old with stage I lung adenocarcinoma. The input for sequencing was peripheral blood, taken before any cancer treatment.

The CDR3 spells CASSRGTGYGYTF. The CDR3 bases are TGTGCCAGCAGCCGGGGGACAGGCTATGGCTACACCTTC. This chain uses TRBV6-6 with TRBJ1-2, with 8 bases fitting TRBD1. V dropped 6 bases and J dropped 4; count of bases not matched to a gene: 4. CDR3 size: 13 residues. From germline, CDR1 is MNHNY and CDR2 SVGAGI (reference sequence).